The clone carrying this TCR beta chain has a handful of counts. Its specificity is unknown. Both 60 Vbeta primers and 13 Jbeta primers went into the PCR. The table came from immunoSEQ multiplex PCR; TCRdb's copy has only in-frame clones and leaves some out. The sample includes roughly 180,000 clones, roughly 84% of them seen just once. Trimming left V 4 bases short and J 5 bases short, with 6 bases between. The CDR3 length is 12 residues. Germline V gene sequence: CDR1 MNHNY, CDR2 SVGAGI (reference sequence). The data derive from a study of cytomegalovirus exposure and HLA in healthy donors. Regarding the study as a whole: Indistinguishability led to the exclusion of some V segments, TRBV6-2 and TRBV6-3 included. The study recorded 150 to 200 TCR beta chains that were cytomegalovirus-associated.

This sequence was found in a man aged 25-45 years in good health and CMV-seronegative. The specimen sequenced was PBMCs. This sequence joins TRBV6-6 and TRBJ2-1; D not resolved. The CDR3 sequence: CASSSLHNEQFF. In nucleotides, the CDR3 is TGTGCCAGCAGTTCACTGCACAATGAGCAGTTCTTC.